The source of this T cell receptor beta chain is a study of blood T cell repertoires in COVID-19. The germline V gene has CDR1 SGDLS and CDR2 YYNGEE. The CDR3 loop spans 15 amino acids. Trimming removed 0 bases at V and 0 bases at J, with 7 bases between. Profiled with immunoSEQ multiplex PCR; TCRdb holds only in-frame clones, not every one. Counted here are roughly 210,000 clones, about nine tenths occurring once; the ten biggest clones make up 7.2%. The clonotype comes from a man aged 30 to 39 in a cohort exposed to, infected with or recovered from COVID-19 (not recorded which). Sequencing input: PBMCs or T cells enriched from blood (not recorded which). The rearrangement uses TRBV9 and TRBJ2-1, with D possibly being TRBD2 (5 bases). The CDR3 is CASSVAGISYNEQFF. DNA of the CDR3: TGTGCCAGCAGCGTAGCGGGGATCTCCTACAATGAGCAGTTCTTC.